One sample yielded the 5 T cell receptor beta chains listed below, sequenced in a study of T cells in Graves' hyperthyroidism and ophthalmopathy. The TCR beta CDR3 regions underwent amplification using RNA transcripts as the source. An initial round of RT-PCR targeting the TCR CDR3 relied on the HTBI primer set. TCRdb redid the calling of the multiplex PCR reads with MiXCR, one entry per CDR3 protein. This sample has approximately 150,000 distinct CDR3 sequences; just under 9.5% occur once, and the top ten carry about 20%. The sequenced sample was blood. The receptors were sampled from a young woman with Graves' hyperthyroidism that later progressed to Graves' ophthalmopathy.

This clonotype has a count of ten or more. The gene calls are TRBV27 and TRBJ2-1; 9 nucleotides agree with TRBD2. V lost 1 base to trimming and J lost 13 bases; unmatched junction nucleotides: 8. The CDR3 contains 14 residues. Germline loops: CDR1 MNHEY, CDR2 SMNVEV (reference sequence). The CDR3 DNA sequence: TGTGCCAGCAGTTTATTCGCTAGCGGGAAGCCTCAGTTCTTC. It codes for CASSLFASGKPQFF.

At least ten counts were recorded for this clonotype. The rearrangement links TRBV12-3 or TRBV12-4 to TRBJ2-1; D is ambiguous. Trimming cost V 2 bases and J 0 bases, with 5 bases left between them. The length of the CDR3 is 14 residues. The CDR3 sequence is CASSLLFSYNEQFF. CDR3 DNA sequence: TGTGCCAGCAGTTTACTGTTCTCCTACAATGAGCAGTTCTTC.

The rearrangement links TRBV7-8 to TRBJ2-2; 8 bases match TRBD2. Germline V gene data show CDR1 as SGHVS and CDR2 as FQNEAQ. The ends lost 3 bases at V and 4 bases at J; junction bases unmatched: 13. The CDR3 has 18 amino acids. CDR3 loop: CASSFRPGLESGTGELFF. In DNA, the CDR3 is TGTGCCAGCAGCTTTAGACCGGGACTAGAGTCTGGCACCGGGGAGCTGTTTTTT.

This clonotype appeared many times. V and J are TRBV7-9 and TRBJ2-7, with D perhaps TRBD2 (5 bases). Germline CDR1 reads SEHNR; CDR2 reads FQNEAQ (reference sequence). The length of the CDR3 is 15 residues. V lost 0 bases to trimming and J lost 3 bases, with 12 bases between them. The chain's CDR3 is CASSLAGAGYYEQYF. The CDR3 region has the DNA TGTGCCAGCAGCTTAGCGGGTGCGGGCTACTACGAGCAGTACTTC.

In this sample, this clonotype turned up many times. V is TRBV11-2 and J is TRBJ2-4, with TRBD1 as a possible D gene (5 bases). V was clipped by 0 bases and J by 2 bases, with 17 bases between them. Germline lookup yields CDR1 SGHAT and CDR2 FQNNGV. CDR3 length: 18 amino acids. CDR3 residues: CASSLDPQPGRSKNIQYF. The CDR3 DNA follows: TGTGCCAGCAGCTTAGATCCACAGCCAGGGCGTTCCAAAAACATTCAGTACTTC.